Presented here are 22 T cell receptor beta chains from one specimen sequenced in a study of T cell changes during pregnancy in multiple sclerosis. Only in-frame clones appear in the TCRdb table, and some are missing; sequencing was by immunoSEQ multiplex PCR. Of 75,000 to 95,000 clones in the sample, 75% to 95% were seen once. The input for sequencing was peripheral blood, taken before pregnancy. The receptors were gathered from a female donor with multiple sclerosis, enrolled in a pregnancy study.

The chain joins TRBV2 to TRBJ1-4, with a possible D match to TRBD1 (5 bases). The CDR3 totals 14 residues. The germline V gene encodes CDR1 SNHLY and CDR2 FYNNEI. Trimming took off 6 bases at V and 8 bases at J, with 16 bases between the two ends. This chain's CDR3 is CASRMGGDGEKLFF. CDR3 in DNA: TGTGCCAGCAGAATGGGGGGGGACGGGGAAAAACTGTTTTTT.

V is TRBV4-2 and J is TRBJ1-1, with D possibly TRBD1 on 5 matching bases. Germline V gives CDR1 LGHNA, CDR2 YNFKEQ. The CDR3 totals 14 residues. V was pared by 3 bases and J by 5 bases, with 13 bases between. The CDR3 DNA reads as TGTGCCAGCAGCCATGCTACGGGGGGAACTGAAGCTTTCTTT. Amino acid sequence: CASSHATGGTEAFF.

This clone is a singleton in its sample. V usage is TRBV4-1 and J usage is TRBJ1-1; D is unclear. Deletions cut 1 base from V and 9 bases from J, with 12 bases between. The CDR3 is made up of 13 amino acids. The germline CDR1 and CDR2 sequences are MGHRA and YSYEKL. The CDR3 DNA sequence: TGCGCCAGCAGCCAAGTGGGAGGTCTCCAAGCTTTCTTT. Its translation is CASSQVGGLQAFF.

V and J are TRBV5-8 and TRBJ1-1; the match to TRBD1 covers 9 bases. CDR1 is SGHTS and CDR2 is YDEGEE in the germline V gene. This CDR3 comprises 16 residues. V dropped 4 bases and J dropped 3; count of bases not matched to a gene: 10. The CDR3 is CASSPQGAMGDTEAFF. Written as DNA, the CDR3 is TGTGCCAGCAGCCCACAGGGGGCCATGGGAGACACTGAAGCTTTCTTT.

The V gene is TRBV9, the J gene TRBJ2-2; TRBD1 agrees at 8 bases. The CDR3 consists of 15 residues. V shed 0 bases and J 8 bases; nucleotides not matched to a gene: 6. CDR1 and CDR2 (germline): SGDLS, YYNGEE. CDR3 in DNA: TGTGCCAGCAGCGTAGGGCAGGGGGCGCAGGGGGAGCTGTTTTTT. It encodes CASSVGQGAQGELFF.

The chain couples TRBV9 to TRBJ1-1, with D hard to call. The CDR3 is 14 residues long. Germline V gives CDR1 SGDLS, CDR2 YYNGEE. Trimming took off 3 bases at V and 3 bases at J, with 12 bases between the two ends. The CDR3 reads CASSAPAGDTEAFF. Written as DNA, the CDR3 is TGTGCCAGCAGCGCGCCCGCCGGAGACACTGAAGCTTTCTTT.

This clone was detected once. The J gene is TRBJ2-1, the V gene TRBV19, with a tentative D call TRBD2 (5 bases). This CDR3 contains 15 residues. The V end was cut by 5 bases, the J end by 9 bases, with 20 bases between. The germline V gene has CDR1 LNHDA and CDR2 SQIVND (reference sequence). The CDR3 nucleotides are TGTGCCAGTAGTGCTATAGGGCTAGCCCCCATTGAGCAGTTCTTC. It yields the protein CASSAIGLAPIEQFF.

The gene calls are TRBV2 and TRBJ2-1; the D gene is possibly TRBD1 (6 bases). Germline CDR1 is SNHLY and CDR2 is FYNNEI. The CDR3 covers 14 residues. With 5 bases removed from V and 0 bases from J, the gap between germline ends came to 8 bases. CDR3 residues: CASSTGSSYNEQFF. The CDR3, as DNA: TGTGCCAGCAGTACAGGGAGCTCCTACAATGAGCAGTTCTTC.

This clone has a single count. The chain uses TRBV19 and TRBJ1-3; D remains unclear. The CDR3 totals 14 residues. The V end lost 4 bases, the J end lost 1 base, and 8 bases lay between the germline ends. Germline V lookup: CDR1 LNHDA, CDR2 SQIVND (reference sequence). CDR3 sequence (DNA): TGTGCCAGTAGTACCCTCGGGTCTGGAAACACCATATATTTT. It specifies CASSTLGSGNTIYF.

The V call is TRBV5-1, the J call TRBJ1-4; 8 nucleotides align to TRBD1. This CDR3 is built from 16 residues. Unmatched junction bases numbered 7, after V lost 4 bases and J lost 2 bases. In germline, CDR1 is SGHRS, CDR2 YFSETQ. The CDR3 DNA follows: TGCGCCAGCAGCATGAGCCAGGGGGCGACTAATGAAAAACTGTTTTTT. Translating gives CASSMSQGATNEKLFF.

This clone was picked up a small number of times. This chain links TRBV2 with TRBJ2-7, with 11 bases fitting TRBD2. The length of the CDR3 is 15 residues. J lost 2 bases, V lost 5 bases, and 5 bases had no gene match. Per the germline V gene, CDR1 is SNHLY and CDR2 is FYNNEI. The DNA of the CDR3 is TGTGCCAGCAGTACGGGACTAGCGGAGCCCTACGAGCAGTACTTC. Translated: CASSTGLAEPYEQYF.

The V call is TRBV11-2, the J call TRBJ1-1, with D uncertain. Per germline, CDR1 SGHAT and CDR2 FQNNGV. V was cut by 1 base and J by 3 bases, with 9 bases left in between. The CDR3 runs to 14 residues. The CDR3 DNA reads TGTGCCAGCAGCTTAGGGTGGAGCGACACTGAAGCTTTCTTT. Translated: CASSLGWSDTEAFF.

This clone was counted a single time. This specimen includes other DNA sequences encoding the same CDR3. The chain uses TRBV7-3 and TRBJ2-3; no firm D call. The germline gives CDR1 SGHTA, CDR2 FQGTGA. This CDR3 region has 14 residues. V lost 0 bases and J 1 base, leaving 5 bases between the germline ends. The CDR3 DNA is TGTGCCAGCAGCTTAACATCCGGCACAGATACGCAGTATTTT. Amino acids: CASSLTSGTDTQYF. The full variable domain, in which reference TRBV7-3 and TRBJ2-3 provide the parts outside the CDR3, is GAGVSQTPSNKVTEKGKYVELRCDPISGHTALYWYRQSLGQGPEFLIYFQGTGAADDSGLPNDRFFAVRPEGSVSTLKIQRTERGDSAVYLCASSLTSGTDTQYFGPGTRLTVL.

The chain is built from TRBV5-1 and TRBJ2-6, with a weak D call TRBD1 (6 bases). V was pared by 0 bases and J by 1 base, with 8 bases between. The germline V gene has CDR1 SGHRS and CDR2 YFSETQ. The length of the CDR3 is 16 residues. For the CDR3, the DNA is TGCGCCAGCAGCTTGGTACAGGGTTCTGGGGCCAACGTCCTGACTTTC. It encodes CASSLVQGSGANVLTF. The full variable domain, in which reference TRBV5-1 and TRBJ2-6 provide the parts outside the CDR3, is KAGVTQTPRYLIKTRGQQVTLSCSPISGHRSVSWYQQTPGQGLQFLFEYFSETQRNKGNFPGRFSGRQFSNSRSEMNVSTLELGDSALYLCASSLVQGSGANVLTFGAGSRLTVL.

The rearrangement uses TRBV7-7 and TRBJ2-3; 7 nucleotides align to TRBD2. V dropped 5 bases and J dropped 5; count of bases not matched to a gene: 13. Germline CDR1 is SSHAT and CDR2 is FNYEAQ (reference sequence). The CDR3 loop spans 16 amino acids. The CDR3 reads CASSPWASGIIDTQYF. The DNA of the CDR3 is TGTGCCAGCAGCCCTTGGGCTAGCGGTATTATAGATACGCAGTATTTT.

The chain has TRBV14 and TRBJ1-5; D ambiguous. Germline CDR1 reads SGHDN; CDR2 reads FVKESK. The CDR3 consists of 14 residues. Trimming left V 1 base short and J 7 bases short, with 11 bases between. CDR3 sequence (DNA): TGTGCCAGCAGCCAAGGGGGAGGAGGGCAGCCCCAGCATTTT. Its translation: CASSQGGGGQPQHF.

The chain links TRBV30 to TRBJ2-2, with TRBD2 matching 10 bases. V lost 4 bases and J lost 4; bases outside the gene matches: 12. Germline V gene lookup returns CDR1 GTSNPN and CDR2 SVGIG (reference sequence). The CDR3 length is 17 residues. This chain's CDR3 is CAWTQWWTSGSTGELFF. Here the CDR3 DNA reads TGTGCCTGGACCCAATGGTGGACTAGCGGTTCCACCGGGGAGCTGTTTTTT.

V gene TRBV6-5 combines with J gene TRBJ2-7; TRBD1 agrees at 7 bases. From germline, CDR1 is MNHEY and CDR2 SVGAGI. Germline trimming cut 6 bases from V and 0 bases from J; bases unmatched to any gene: 5. The CDR3 loop spans 14 amino acids. CDR3 bases: TGTGCCAGCAGCTACGACAGGGACTCCTACGAGCAGTACTTC. Protein product: CASSYDRDSYEQYF.

The rearrangement joins TRBV6-6 to TRBJ1-3, with TRBD1 as a possible D gene (5 bases). Germline V CDR1 and CDR2: MNHNY, SVGAGI (reference sequence). V was cut by 6 bases and J by 0 bases, with 12 bases left in between. The CDR3 is 15 amino acids. CDR3 DNA: TGTGCCAGCAGAAATCGAAGGGGCTCTGGAAACACCATATATTTT. As protein: CASRNRRGSGNTIYF.

The DNA of the CDR3 is TGTGCCAGCAGCTTCCGGTCCGCAAACTCCTATGGCTACACCTTC. This sequence encodes CASSFRSANSYGYTF. The chain uses TRBV5-6 and TRBJ1-2; D not certain. CDR3 size: 15 residues. The germline gives CDR1 SGHDT, CDR2 YYEEEE. Trimming cost V 2 bases and J 4 bases, with 15 bases left between them.

This chain's CDR3 is CAWSGTPRQGDQPQHF. CDR3 DNA sequence: TGTGCCTGGAGTGGTACCCCTCGACAGGGTGATCAGCCCCAGCATTTT. The V call is TRBV30, the J call TRBJ1-5; 7 nucleotides line up with TRBD1. Germline lookup yields CDR1 GTSNPN and CDR2 SVGIG (reference sequence). CDR3 size: 16 residues. The J segment lost 5 bases and the V segment lost 1 base, leaving 11 bases of the junction unmatched.

In its sample, this clone was seen once. CDR3 bases: TGTGCCAGCAGTAAGGCCACAGGGTATGTCCAGCCCCAGCATTTT. This codes for CASSKATGYVQPQHF. V is TRBV28 and J is TRBJ1-5; maybe TRBD1 (6 bases). V was clipped by 5 bases and J by 7 bases, with 18 bases between them. This CDR3 has 15 amino acids. Germline-derived CDR1 and CDR2 are MDHEN and SYDVKM.